Reported below is one TCR beta chain. Its cognate antigen is unknown. This CDR3 is 14 amino acids long. Trimming stripped 8 bases from V and 3 bases from J, with 14 bases between. The V gene's germline CDR1 is SNHLY and CDR2 FYNNEI. The record originates from a study of cytomegalovirus exposure and HLA in healthy donors. Study context: Some 180 million T cells yielded 100 million or so unique TCR beta sequences in earlier analysis.

Study conclusions and caveats: As a later analysis revealed, the rate of TCR association differed by HLA locus, with DRB1 most and HLA-C fewest.

Primers included in the PCR were 60 Vbeta and 13 Jbeta primers. TCRdb's copy holds only in-frame clones and misses some; the assay was immunoSEQ multiplex PCR. The table includes under 200,000 clones, around 78% detected once. The clonotype comes from a woman between 50 and 59 years old in good health and CMV-seropositive. Material: PBMCs. The V call is TRBV2, the J call TRBJ1-5; possibly TRBD1 for D (5 bases). CDR3 nucleotides: TGTGCCAGCTCCGACAGTCCCCTCAATCAGCCCCAGCATTTT. As protein: CASSDSPLNQPQHF.